The 19 T cell receptor beta chains below all came from one sample that was sequenced in a study of T cell repertoires in cytomegalovirus infection. These receptors' antigens are unknown. TCRdb itself ran the reads through MiXCR, one entry per CDR3 protein. The sample shows 750,000 to 950,000 distinct CDR3 sequences, about 27% of them seen only once. Source: cultured CD8+ T cells from PBMCs, taken from culture after CMV antigen stimulation. Receptors were obtained from a human donor in good health (CMV status not recorded). Some clones in this sample may be carry-over from other donors' samples.

This clonotype appeared many times. The J gene is TRBJ1-2, the V gene TRBV7-6, with D perhaps matching TRBD1 (5 bases). CDR1 and CDR2 (germline): SGHVS, FNYEAQ. V dropped 1 base and J dropped 6 bases, with 15 bases sitting between them. CDR3 length: 15 residues. Here the CDR3 reads CASSLGGRAYDGYTF. CDR3 DNA sequence: TGTGCCAGCAGCTTAGGAGGCAGGGCCTACGATGGCTACACCTTC. Filled out from reference TRBV7-6 and TRBJ1-2, the complete variable domain reads GAGVSQSPRYKVTKRGQDVALRCDPISGHVSLYWYRQALGQGPEFLTYFNYEAQQDKSGLPNDRFSAERPEGSISTLTIQRTEQRDSAMYRCASSLGGRAYDGYTFGSGTRLTVV.

The rearrangement joins TRBV5-1 to TRBJ1-2, with 8 bases aligning to TRBD1. Trimming removed 1 base from V and 2 bases from J; junction bases left unmatched: 22. Germline V gene data show CDR1 as SGHRS and CDR2 as YFSETQ. The CDR3 is made up of 21 amino acids. Written as DNA, the CDR3 is TGCGCCAGCAGCTTGTTCTGGCTGTATCGGGGGGGACAGGAGTCAAACTATGGCTACACCTTC. This sequence encodes CASSLFWLYRGGQESNYGYTF.

This clonotype was recorded a few times. The gene calls are TRBV12-3 or TRBV12-4 and TRBJ2-2, with 8 bases fitting TRBD1. Trimming took 6 bases from V and 7 from J; bases not matched to a gene: 4. The CDR3 runs to 13 residues. CDR3 bases: TGTGCCAGCAGCGACAGGGGCAACGGGGAGCTGTTTTTT. It codes for CASSDRGNGELFF.

The chain recombines TRBV6-8 with TRBJ1-2; D might be TRBD1 (5 bases). Trimming removed 0 bases from V and 6 bases from J, with 17 bases in between. This CDR3 has 16 residues. Germline V gene lookup returns CDR1 MNHGY and CDR2 SAAAGT. CDR3 amino acids: CASSYSRIGAENGYTF. The CDR3 coding sequence is TGTGCCAGCAGTTACTCGAGGATAGGGGCGGAAAATGGCTACACCTTC.

This clonotype was seen many times. The chain has TRBV27 and TRBJ1-1, with D unclear. V lost 8 bases, J lost 1 base, and 5 bases lay in between. The CDR3 is 11 amino acids. Germline assignment: CDR1 MNHEY and CDR2 SMNVEV (reference sequence). The CDR3, as DNA: TGTGCCAGCGTTGGGAACACTGAAGCTTTCTTT. This sequence encodes CASVGNTEAFF.

This chain links TRBV10-3 with TRBJ1-2, with 10 bases aligning to TRBD1. Trimming at V came to 8 bases and at J to 8 bases, leaving 5 bases not matched to a gene. Germline CDR1 reads ENHRY; CDR2 reads SYGVKD. This CDR3 region has 12 residues. CDR3: CAIGDRGDGYTF. For the CDR3, the DNA is TGTGCCATCGGGGACAGGGGCGACGGCTACACCTTC.

This clonotype has more than one count but fewer than ten. This chain connects TRBV9 to TRBJ1-3, with D possibly TRBD1 on 5 matching bases. The CDR3 runs 15 residues. V was cut by 0 bases and J by 5 bases, with 12 bases left in between. Germline-derived CDR1 and CDR2 are SGDLS and YYNGEE. CDR3: CASSVEEGRRNTIYF. The CDR3, as DNA: TGTGCCAGCAGCGTAGAAGAGGGGCGTCGAAACACCATATATTTT.

This sequence joins TRBV3-1 and TRBJ2-5; 10 nucleotides agree with TRBD2. The V and J ends lost 1 base and 3 bases, in that order; junction bases with no gene match: 2. This CDR3 is built from 15 residues. Germline CDR1 is LGHDT and CDR2 is YNNKEL (reference sequence). CDR3 sequence reads: CASSQVLAGEETQYF. The DNA for the CDR3 is TGTGCCAGCAGCCAAGTGCTAGCGGGGGAAGAGACCCAGTACTTC.

The V gene is TRBV13, the J gene TRBJ2-5; 8 bases line up with TRBD2. The junction had 5 bases not matched to a gene; V was cut back by 3 bases and J by 5 bases. The CDR3 consists of 14 residues. CDR1 is PRHDT and CDR2 is FYEKMQ in the germline V gene (reference sequence). This CDR3 reads CASSLTSAMETQYF. The DNA of the CDR3 is TGTGCCAGCAGCTTGACTAGCGCTATGGAGACCCAGTACTTC.

With respect to this clonotype: A junction boundary mismatches the germline segment, possibly from a read error. The chain combines TRBV6-6 with TRBJ2-4; 10 bases line up with TRBD1. Germline CDR1 MNHNY, CDR2 SVGAGI (reference sequence). The CDR3 is 15 residues long. The CDR3 bases are TGTGCCAGCACTCCTGATATGACAGGGGGCTTCTCCCAGGACTTC. As protein: CASTPDMTGGFSQDF.

The V and J genes are TRBV7-9 and TRBJ2-1; D may correspond to TRBD1 or TRBD2 (6 bases each). There are 15 residues in the CDR3. V gave up 5 bases and J gave up 9 bases, with 20 bases separating them. Germline values: CDR1 SEHNR, CDR2 FQNEAQ (reference sequence). CDR3 region: CASSQGGGTLGEQFF. The DNA for the CDR3 is TGTGCCAGCAGCCAAGGAGGGGGGACCCTGGGTGAGCAGTTCTTC.

The rearrangement links TRBV12-3 or TRBV12-4 to TRBJ2-2, with D maybe TRBD1 (6 bases). The V and J ends lost 0 bases and 2 bases respectively, with 7 bases between them. The CDR3 runs 15 residues. The CDR3 DNA reads as TGTGCCAGCAGTTTAGCGACAGGAAACACCGGGGAGCTGTTTTTT. Translating gives CASSLATGNTGELFF.

This clonotype came up a few times. The chain joins TRBV12-3 or TRBV12-4 to TRBJ1-1, with D possibly matching TRBD1 (6 bases). V lost 4 bases to trimming and J lost 5 bases, with 11 bases between them. This CDR3 is built from 13 residues. CDR3 loop: CASSYRGWTEAFF. The CDR3 nucleotides are TGTGCCAGCAGTTATAGGGGGTGGACTGAAGCTTTCTTT.

This clonotype was picked up a small number of times. The chain carries TRBV6-2 or TRBV6-3 and TRBJ2-3; D assignment may be TRBD1 or TRBD2 (5 bases each). This CDR3 comprises 14 residues. V dropped 8 bases and J dropped 0 bases, with 12 bases sitting between them. CDR1 and CDR2 (germline): MNHEY, SVGEGT. The CDR3 DNA reads TGTGCCAGCCTGGGGGTTACTAGCACAGATACGCAGTATTTT. It yields the protein CASLGVTSTDTQYF.

The chain carries TRBV29-1 and TRBJ2-1, with D possibly being TRBD1 (5 bases). Trimming removed 5 bases from V and 3 bases from J, with 8 bases in between. The CDR3 has 12 amino acids. The germline V gene has CDR1 SQVTM and CDR2 ANQGSEA. CDR3 sequence (DNA): TGCAGCGTTCACGGACACTACAATGAGCAGTTCTTC. Protein: CSVHGHYNEQFF.

The CDR3 loop is CATEATGHVV. The DNA of the CDR3 is TGTGCCACCGAAGCTACAGGCCACGTCGTC. The chain has TRBV27 and TRBJ2-7; D might be TRBD1 (5 bases). Germline CDR1 reads MNHEY; CDR2 reads SMNVEV (reference sequence). This CDR3 has 10 residues.

This chain connects TRBV6-6 to TRBJ2-7; perhaps D is TRBD1 or TRBD2 (5 bases each). Germline V gene sequence: CDR1 MNHNY, CDR2 SVGAGI (reference sequence). The CDR3 loop spans 14 amino acids. The V end lost 2 bases, the J end lost 3 bases, and 11 bases lay between the germline ends. The CDR3 protein is CASSYEGKHYEQYF. Written as DNA, the CDR3 is TGTGCCAGCAGTTACGAGGGGAAACACTACGAGCAGTACTTC.

This clonotype appeared a few times. The chain joins TRBV6-1 to TRBJ2-1; possible D gene TRBD2, 7 bases. The V and J ends lost 4 bases and 0 bases respectively, with 13 bases between them. Germline values: CDR1 MNHNS, CDR2 SASEGT. The CDR3 is 16 amino acids. CDR3 nucleotide sequence: TGTGCCAGCAGTGCCCGCCGGGGGGCCTCCTACAATGAGCAGTTCTTC. Protein: CASSARRGASYNEQFF.

This chain links TRBV5-4 with TRBJ2-1; tentative D call: TRBD1 (6 bases). The germline V gene has CDR1 SGHNT and CDR2 YYREEE (reference sequence). V dropped 3 bases and J dropped 3 bases, with 13 bases sitting between them. The CDR3 covers 15 residues. The CDR3: CASSSQTGIYNEQFF. The CDR3 nucleotides are TGTGCCAGCAGCTCCCAGACAGGAATCTACAATGAGCAGTTCTTC.